A few counts support the clone carrying this T cell receptor beta chain. Its matching antigen is unknown. From germline, CDR1 is WNHNN and CDR2 SYGVQD (reference sequence). V was pared by 4 bases and J by 0 bases, with 12 bases between. This CDR3 is built from 16 residues. The data belong to a study of cytomegalovirus exposure and HLA in healthy donors. Both 60 Vbeta primers and 13 Jbeta primers went into the PCR. Original methodology: Some 11 million shared chains were among the about 80 million unique TCR beta chains that a later analysis counted. Only in-frame clones appear in the TCRdb table, and some are missing; sequencing was by immunoSEQ multiplex PCR. D and trimming were read from the DNA, whereas the V and J calls and clone size are those reported in that table. The table includes over 150,000 clones, around three quarters detected once. Study-level points and caveats: Specificity of a few CMV-associated chains for CMV antigens was verified in vitro.

Sequencing used PBMCs. The clonotype was recovered from a man aged 30 to 45 in good health and CMV-seropositive. The rearrangement links TRBV10-1 to TRBJ2-2; the D is unclear. Written as DNA, the CDR3 is TGCGCCAGCAGTGCGTCTCAGGCTTCGAACACCGGGGAGCTGTTTTTT. This sequence encodes CASSASQASNTGELFF.